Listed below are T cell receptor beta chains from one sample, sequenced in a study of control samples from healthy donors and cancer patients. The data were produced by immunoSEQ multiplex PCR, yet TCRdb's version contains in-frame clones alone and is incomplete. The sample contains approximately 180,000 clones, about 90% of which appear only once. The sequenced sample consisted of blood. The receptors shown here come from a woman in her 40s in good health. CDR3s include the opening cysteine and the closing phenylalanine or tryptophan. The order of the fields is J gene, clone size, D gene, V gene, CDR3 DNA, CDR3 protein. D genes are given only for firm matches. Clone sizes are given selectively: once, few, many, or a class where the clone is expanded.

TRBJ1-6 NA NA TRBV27 TGTGCCAGCAGTTTACAAGGGATCTCCTATAATTCACCCCTCCACTTT CASSLQGISYNSPLHF
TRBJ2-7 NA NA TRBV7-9 TGTGCCAGCAGCAAATTAGCCATAGGGGGACCACCCTACGAGCAGTACTTC CASSKLAIGGPPYEQYF
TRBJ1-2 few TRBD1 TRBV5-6 TGTGCCAGCAGTCGCAACAGGGGGCTATTAAGTGGCTACACCTTC CASSRNRGLLSGYTF
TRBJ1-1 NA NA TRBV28 TGTGCCAGCAGCCGGGGGTGGGTGAACACTGAAGCTTTCTTT CASSRGWVNTEAFF
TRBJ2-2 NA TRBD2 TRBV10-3 TGTGCCATCAGTGACGGGGGGGTAGCGGTCACCGGGGAGCTGTTTTTT CAISDGGVAVTGELFF
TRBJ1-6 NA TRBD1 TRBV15 TGTGCCACACGGGACAGCGACTATAATTCACCCCTCCACTTT CATRDSDYNSPLHF
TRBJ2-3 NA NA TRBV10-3 TGTGCCATCAGTGAGTCGGGGAGGGGGGCAGATACGCAGTATTTT CAISESGRGADTQYF
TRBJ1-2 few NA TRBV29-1 TGCAGCTGCCCGGACACCCGAGGGGGCTACACCTTC CSCPDTRGGYTF
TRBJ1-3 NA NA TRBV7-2 TGTGCCAGCAGCTTGAGTGGTGCGATATATTCTGGAAACACCATATATTTT CASSLSGAIYSGNTIYF
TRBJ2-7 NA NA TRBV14 TGTGCCAGCAGCTATGTCTGGAAGGGCCCCTACGAGCAGTACTTC CASSYVWKGPYEQYF
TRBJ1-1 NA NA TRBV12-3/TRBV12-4 TGTGCCAGCAGCTTCGCCACGAACACTGAAGCTTTCTTT CASSFATNTEAFF
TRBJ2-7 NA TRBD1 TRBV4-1 TGCGCCAGCAGCCCCGGACAGGGTAACACCTACGAGCAGTACTTC CASSPGQGNTYEQYF
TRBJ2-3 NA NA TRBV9 TGTGCCAGCAGCATTCGTAGCTCTTCAGATACGCAGTATTTT CASSIRSSSDTQYF
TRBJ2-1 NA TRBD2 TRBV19 TGTGCCAGTAGTCCCAAAGGGTCGGGGGGAGATGAGCAGTTCTTC CASSPKGSGGDEQFF
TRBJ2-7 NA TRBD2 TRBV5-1 TGCGCCAGCAGCCCTCCTGGCGGGGGTGGGACCTACGAGCAGTACTTC CASSPPGGGGTYEQYF
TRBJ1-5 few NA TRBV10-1 TGCGCCAGCAGTGAGCTCGGAATGCCCCAGCATTTT CASSELGMPQHF
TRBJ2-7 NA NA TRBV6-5 TGTGCCAGCAGACTCCGAGACTCCTACGAGCAGTACTTC CASRLRDSYEQYF
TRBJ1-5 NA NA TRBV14 TGTGCCAGCAGCCAAGTTCCACAGCCCCAGCATTTT CASSQVPQPQHF
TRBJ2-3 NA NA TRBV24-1 TGTGCCACCAGTGATCCCGGGGGACGAGGGGGGGATACGCAGTATTTT CATSDPGGRGGDTQYF
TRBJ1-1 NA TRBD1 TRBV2 TGTGCCAGCGGACGACAGGGGGCCGGGGTGAACACTGAAGCTTTCTTT CASGRQGAGVNTEAFF
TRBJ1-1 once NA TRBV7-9 TGTGCCAGCAGCTTATTGGCCGTGAACACTGAAGCTTTCTTT CASSLLAVNTEAFF
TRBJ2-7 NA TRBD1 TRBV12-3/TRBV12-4 TGTGCCAGCACCGACAGGGTCCACGAGCAGTACTTC CASTDRVHEQYF
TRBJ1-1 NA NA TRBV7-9 TGTGCCAGCAGCTTTGAAGTCCTGAACACTGAAGCTTTCTTT CASSFEVLNTEAFF
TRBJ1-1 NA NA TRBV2 TGTGCCACAATAAGGATGAACACTGAAGCTTTCTTT CATIRMNTEAFF
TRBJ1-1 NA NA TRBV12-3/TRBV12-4 TGTGCCAGCAGAAGAGGGCCCCCCACAGCTTTCTTT CASRRGPPTAFF
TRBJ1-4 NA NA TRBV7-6 TGTGCCAGCAGCCCCGAACACACTACAACTAATGAAAAACTGTTTTTT CASSPEHTTTNEKLFF
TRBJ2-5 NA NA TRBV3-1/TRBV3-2 TGTGCCAGCAGCTCCGACTACCAAGAGACCCAGTACTTC CASSSDYQETQYF
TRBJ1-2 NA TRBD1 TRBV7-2 TGTGCCAGCAGCTTAGAGATAGGGGACAGGCGCTACACCTTC CASSLEIGDRRYTF
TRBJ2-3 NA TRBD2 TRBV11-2 TGTGCCAGCAGCTTACTAGCGGGGGGGGCCCCAGATACGCAGTATTTT CASSLLAGGAPDTQYF
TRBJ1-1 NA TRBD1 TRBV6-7 TGTGCCAGCAGTTACCCAGGGGGCACCAGCTGCACTGAAGCTTTCTTT CASSYPGGTSCTEAFF
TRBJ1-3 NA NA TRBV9 TGTGCCAGCAGCTCGGAAGGGGGGACGAACACCATATATTTT CASSSEGGTNTIYF
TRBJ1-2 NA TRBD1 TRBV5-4 TGTGCCAGCAGCCAACGACAGGGGCCGATGTCCTATGGCTACACCTTC CASSQRQGPMSYGYTF
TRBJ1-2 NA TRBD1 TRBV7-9 TGTGCCAGCAGTCCCGGGACAGGGGGCTGGTGGAATGGCTACACCTTC CASSPGTGGWWNGYTF
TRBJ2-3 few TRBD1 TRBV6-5 TGTGCCAGCTCGACAGGGGGTGGGGATACGCAGTATTTT CASSTGGGDTQYF
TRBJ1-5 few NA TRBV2 TGTGCCAGCATGGCTTATAGCAATCAGCCCCAGCATTTT CASMAYSNQPQHF
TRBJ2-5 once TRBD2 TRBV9 TGTGCCAGCAGCCGCGGGGGGCCCCAAGAGACCCAGTACTTC CASSRGGPQETQYF
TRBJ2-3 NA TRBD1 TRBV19 TGTGCCAGTAGTCGCCTAGGACAGGGCACAGATACGCAGTATTTT CASSRLGQGTDTQYF
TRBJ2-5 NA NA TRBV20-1 TGCAGTGCTAGAGGACTCGAGACCCAGTACTTC CSARGLETQYF
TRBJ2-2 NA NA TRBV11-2 TGTGCCAGCAGCCTCGGACCCACCGGGGAGCTGTTTTTT CASSLGPTGELFF
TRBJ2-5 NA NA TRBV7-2 TGTGCCAGCAGCAGGATCGGACTACCTCAAGAGACCCAGTACTTC CASSRIGLPQETQYF
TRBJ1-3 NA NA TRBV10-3 TGTGCCACCTTACGCGGTTCTGTCTCTGGAAACACCATATATTTT CATLRGSVSGNTIYF
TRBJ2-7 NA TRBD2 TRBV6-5 TGTGCCAGCAGAGGGACTAGCGGGCCTAACTACGAGCAGTACTTC CASRGTSGPNYEQYF
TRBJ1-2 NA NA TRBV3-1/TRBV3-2 TGTGCCAGCAGCTTCGGGCCGGAAGGAAGGTATGGCTACACCTTC CASSFGPEGRYGYTF
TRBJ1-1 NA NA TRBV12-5 TGTGCTAGTGGTCTGGAACAGGGCACTGAAGCTTTCTTT CASGLEQGTEAFF
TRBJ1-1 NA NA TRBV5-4 TGTGCCAGCAGCAACGACCGGGGAGACACTGAAGCTTTCTTT CASSNDRGDTEAFF